This T cell receptor beta chain emerged from a study of blood T cell repertoires in COVID-19. As for the study in general: Acute and convalescent COVID-19 specimens originated in the United States, Italy and Spain. T cells, B-cell-depleted T cells, or PBMCs supplied cDNA or gDNA.

Trimming at V came to 6 bases and at J to 8 bases, leaving 12 bases not matched to a gene. Per germline, CDR1 MNHNY and CDR2 SVGAGI (reference sequence). This CDR3 spans 14 amino acids. Original methodology: Researchers report that nucleated cell counts were estimated from reference gene primer amplification. The protocol was immunoSEQ multiplex PCR, while the TCRdb copy is restricted to in-frame clones and leaves out a portion. V and J calls plus clone size are reproduced from that table; the DNA served to infer D and trimming. The sample shows fewer than 110,000 clones, about 89% of them seen only once.

The chain links TRBV6-6 to TRBJ1-2, with TRBD1 matching over 7 bases. The sample was peripheral blood. The sequence was obtained from a man in his forties with active or convalescent COVID-19. CDR3 bases: TGTGCCAGCAGCCCTTACAGGGGCCTCGGGGGCTACACCTTC. It translates to CASSPYRGLGGYTF.